This TCR beta chain was found in a study of T-cell reconstitution after alpha-beta-depleted transplantation in children. Points from the study as a whole: Diversity and T-cell counts at one year after transplant derived mostly from new T cells. For some patients, TCRbeta diversity was high at day 60 because of recipient T cells and thymic progenitors that survived.

The CDR3 is made up of 14 amino acids. Germline V gene data show CDR1 as SGHAT and CDR2 as FQNNGV. V was pared by 6 bases and J by 3 bases, with 6 bases of the junction left unmatched. Unique molecular identifiers were built into the TCRbeta library. TCRdb itself ran the PCR reads through MiXCR, one entry per CDR3 protein. In the table there are about 350,000 distinct CDR3 sequences, 15% to 20% of which are singletons. Note on this clonotype: Its target is not known.

The sample in question was PBMCs, mostly from graft donor cells, obtained 360 days after TCRalphabeta/CD19-depleted stem cell transplant. The genes are TRBV11-2 and TRBJ2-5, with 8 bases fitting TRBD2. The clonotype comes from a male patient aged 2-15 years who had a stem cell transplant for acute lymphoblastic leukemia, so the T cells may come from the graft donor. The CDR3 region is CASRRPGGEETQYF. The CDR3 region has the DNA TGTGCCAGCAGACGCCCGGGGGGGGAAGAGACCCAGTACTTC.